This entry lists 8 T cell receptor beta chains sequenced from one sample in a study of blood T cells in healthy people across ages. Then a second PCR, running roughly 7 to 11 cycles, was carried out with a sample-barcoded 5' primer and a J-beta primer mix. Each CDR3 protein is one row after TCRdb ran MiXCR on the 5' RACE reads. The sample carries around 990,000 distinct CDR3 sequences, roughly a quarter recorded once. The same sample was also used in a study of T cells of mothers and their children.

Sequences were obtained from blood. These receptors were taken from a girl aged 2 to 10 in good health.

This clonotype was counted between two and nine times. V gene TRBV9 combines with J gene TRBJ2-1; 9 bases are a match to TRBD2. The CDR3 sequence is 17 residues long. J lost 7 bases, V lost 3 bases, and 14 bases had no gene match. CDR1 is SGDLS, CDR2 YYNGEE, per germline. This chain's CDR3 is CASSGGSGRAITNEQFF. The CDR3 coding sequence is TGTGCCAGCAGCGGGGGTAGCGGGAGAGCAATTACAAATGAGCAGTTCTTC.

The chain's CDR3 is CSVVGVAYNEQFF. The CDR3 DNA reads TGCAGCGTTGTGGGGGTGGCTTACAATGAGCAGTTCTTC. J is TRBJ2-1 and V is TRBV29-1; possibly TRBD1 or TRBD2 for D (5 bases each). The CDR3 covers 13 residues. V lost 4 bases and J lost 4, with 11 bases in between. CDR1 is SQVTM and CDR2 is ANQGSEA in the germline V gene.

This chain joins TRBV9 and TRBJ2-4; D perhaps matches TRBD1 (6 bases). Trimming took off 0 bases at V and 6 bases at J, with 7 bases between the two ends. Germline V gene lookup returns CDR1 SGDLS and CDR2 YYNGEE. CDR3 length: 13 residues. In DNA form, the CDR3 reads TGTGCCAGCAGCGTAGAACAGGGAAACATTCAGTACTTC. This sequence encodes CASSVEQGNIQYF.

Turning to this clonotype: Given the absence of the conserved phenylalanine or tryptophan at the CDR3 end, a read error is likely. V usage is TRBV4-2 and J usage is TRBJ2-1, with TRBD2 matching over 13 bases. The CDR3 length is 17 residues. After removal of 4 bases from V and 3 bases from J, the junction contained 6 bases not matched to a gene. CDR1 and CDR2 (germline): LGHNA, YNFKEQ. The CDR3 is CASSLEGLAGNYNEQFL. In DNA form, the CDR3 reads TGTGCCAGCAGCCTCGAGGGACTAGCGGGGAACTACAATGAGCAGTTCCTC.

J is TRBJ2-5 and V is TRBV29-1; tentative D call: TRBD2 (5 bases). Trimming left V 3 bases short and J 5 bases short, with 13 bases between. Germline CDR1 reads SQVTM; CDR2 reads ANQGSEA. The CDR3 is 13 residues long. This CDR3 is CSVDLWTGETQYF. The CDR3 nucleotides are TGCAGCGTTGATTTGTGGACGGGGGAGACCCAGTACTTC.

The CDR3 is CSARLAGALAKNIQYF. As DNA, the CDR3 is TGCAGTGCTAGACTAGCGGGAGCTCTAGCCAAAAACATTCAGTACTTC. The V and J genes are TRBV20-1 and TRBJ2-4; 10 positions match TRBD2. The V gene's germline CDR1 is DFQATT and CDR2 SNEGSKA (reference sequence). Germline trimming cut 2 bases from V and 0 bases from J; bases unmatched to any gene: 4. This CDR3 has 16 amino acids.

This clonotype was seen a few times. This sequence joins TRBV27 and TRBJ1-2, with 9 bases identical to TRBD1. Germline V lookup: CDR1 MNHEY, CDR2 SMNVEV (reference sequence). This CDR3 contains 13 residues. Trimming at V came to 6 bases and at J to 5 bases, leaving 4 bases not matched to a gene. Here the CDR3 reads CASRDRGGYGYTF. The CDR3 DNA sequence: TGTGCCAGCAGGGACAGGGGAGGATATGGCTACACCTTC.

The chain uses TRBV5-5 and TRBJ2-1; unclear D gene. The CDR3 runs to 16 residues. Per the germline V gene, CDR1 is SGHKS and CDR2 is YYEKEE (reference sequence). V gave up 1 base and J gave up 0 bases, with 11 bases separating them. CDR3 sequence reads: CASSLRPSDSYNEQFF. The CDR3 region has the DNA TGTGCCAGCAGCTTGCGGCCCAGCGACTCCTACAATGAGCAGTTCTTC.